Presented here are 28 T cell receptor beta chains from one specimen sequenced in a study of neurological immune-mediated disorders. One entry per CDR3 protein, called by TCRdb with MiXCR from the 5' RACE reads. The table has more than 45,000 distinct CDR3 sequences, around 3.6% seen once; the top ten hold approximately 3.3%. Input material: PBMCs. The receptors were gathered from a woman aged 25 to 39 with multiple sclerosis.

This clonotype came up many times. This chain links TRBV9 with TRBJ2-7; D may correspond to TRBD1 or TRBD2 (5 bases each). Between the trimmed V and J ends, which lost 0 bases and 2 bases, there was a span of 9 bases. The CDR3 has 14 residues. Germline V CDR1 and CDR2: SGDLS, YYNGEE. The CDR3 DNA is TGTGCCAGCAGCGTAGGCGAGGGGACCTACGAGCAGTACTTC. The encoded protein is CASSVGEGTYEQYF.

This clonotype was seen a handful of times. A much larger clone differs by one base, so this may be a read error. The gene calls are TRBV12-3 or TRBV12-4 and TRBJ2-1; D possibly corresponds to TRBD2 (5 bases). Trimming stripped 7 bases from V and 7 bases from J, with 20 bases between. The CDR3 length is 15 residues. The CDR3 here is CASISGTRGRNEQFF. In DNA form, the CDR3 reads TGTGCCAGCATCTCCGGTACTAGAGGGAGAAATGAGCAGTTCTTC.

This clonotype was found many times. The J gene is TRBJ2-1, the V gene TRBV27, with TRBD2 matching 7 bases. The CDR3 runs to 15 residues. V shed 1 base and J 9 bases; nucleotides not matched to a gene: 9. Germline V lookup: CDR1 MNHEY, CDR2 SMNVEV (reference sequence). In nucleotides, the CDR3 is TGTGCCAGCAGTTTATTACAAGCGGGAATGACTGAGCAGTTCTTC. It yields the protein CASSLLQAGMTEQFF.

This clonotype was seen ten or more times. The chain links TRBV15 to TRBJ2-7; D tentatively reads TRBD1 or TRBD2 (5 bases each). This CDR3 spans 12 amino acids. The V end was cut by 0 bases, the J end by 13 bases, with 13 bases between. In germline, CDR1 is LNHNV, CDR2 YYDKDF (reference sequence). The CDR3 nucleotides are TGTGCCACCAGCAGAGACGGGACGAGGGAATACTTC. Protein: CATSRDGTREYF. Full variable domain (outside the CDR3, taken from reference TRBV15 and TRBJ2-7): DAMVIQNPRYQVTQFGKPVTLSCSQTLNHNVMYWYQQKSSQAPKLLFHYYDKDFNNEADTPDNFQSRRPNTSFCFLDIRSPGLGDTAMYLCATSRDGTREYFGPGTRLTVT.

This clonotype was found many times. The chain is built from TRBV20-1 and TRBJ1-1, with no clear D. Germline CDR1 reads DFQATT; CDR2 reads SNEGSKA (reference sequence). Trimming left V 1 base short and J 3 bases short, with 12 bases between. The CDR3 extends over 14 amino acids. The DNA of the CDR3 is TGCAGTGCTAGAGTTAGGCGGGAGGACACTGAAGCTTTCTTT. It codes for CSARVRREDTEAFF.

This clonotype has ten or more counts. The chain combines TRBV5-1 with TRBJ2-6; D remains ambiguous. Per the germline V gene, CDR1 is SGHRS and CDR2 is YFSETQ. Trimming cost V 0 bases and J 0 bases, with 10 bases left between them. The CDR3 covers 17 residues. CDR3 bases: TGCGCCAGCAGCTTGGCCGGCGCGCCCTCTGGGGCCAACGTCCTGACTTTC. It encodes CASSLAGAPSGANVLTF.

The sample holds many counts of this clonotype. J is TRBJ2-7 and V is TRBV5-1; 11 positions match TRBD2. The CDR3 runs 17 residues. CDR1 is SGHRS and CDR2 is YFSETQ in the germline V gene. Trimming took 0 bases from V and 2 from J; bases not matched to a gene: 7. CDR3 nucleotides: TGCGCCAGCAGCTTGGGTCTAGCGGGGGGCTTTACCTACGAGCAGTACTTC. Amino acid sequence: CASSLGLAGGFTYEQYF.

This clonotype was recorded at least ten times. This chain uses TRBV20-1 with TRBJ2-1; 9 nucleotides align to TRBD1. This CDR3 is built from 14 residues. The germline V gene has CDR1 DFQATT and CDR2 SNEGSKA (reference sequence). Trimming cost V 5 bases and J 6 bases; bases outside gene matches: 8. The CDR3 spells CSAQDRGWANEQFF. In DNA form, the CDR3 reads TGCAGTGCTCAGGACAGGGGCTGGGCCAATGAGCAGTTCTTC.

Many counts were recorded for this clonotype. The J gene is TRBJ2-3, the V gene TRBV27; weak D call: TRBD2 (5 bases). V shed 1 base and J shed 5 bases, with 10 bases lying between them. The CDR3 contains 14 residues. Germline CDR1 is MNHEY and CDR2 is SMNVEV (reference sequence). For the CDR3, the DNA is TGTGCCAGCAGTTTATGGGGAGCCGGAGATACGCAGTATTTT. Protein: CASSLWGAGDTQYF.

This clonotype occurred many times. This chain joins TRBV12-3 or TRBV12-4 and TRBJ1-2; the D is unclear. The CDR3 runs 16 residues. Deletions cut 6 bases from V and 3 bases from J, with 20 bases between. This chain's CDR3 is CASRSNDLGGYYGYTF. CDR3 in DNA: TGTGCCAGCAGATCGAACGATCTGGGAGGGTACTATGGCTACACCTTC.

This clonotype was seen many times. This chain uses TRBV7-6 with TRBJ2-7; weak D call: TRBD1 (6 bases). Between the trimmed V and J ends, which lost 1 base and 4 bases, there was a span of 11 bases. This CDR3 spans 14 amino acids. Germline CDR1 and CDR2: SGHVS and FNYEAQ. In nucleotides, the CDR3 is TGTGCCAGCAGCTTAGAGGGGGAACTTTACGAGCAGTACTTC. It codes for CASSLEGELYEQYF.

There are a few counts of this clonotype. The rearrangement links TRBV18 to TRBJ2-5, with 8 bases that match TRBD1. The CDR3 has 16 amino acids. In germline, CDR1 is KGHSH, CDR2 LQKENI. Trimming at V came to 6 bases and at J to 2 bases, leaving 11 bases not matched to a gene. The CDR3 sequence: CASSPVAGTGQETQYF. The CDR3 DNA reads as TGTGCCAGCTCCCCAGTGGCCGGGACAGGACAAGAGACCCAGTACTTC.

This clonotype was seen ten or more times. The CDR3 nucleotides read TGTGCCAGCAGCCAAGCCAGTGCTGGGGGTAGAAATGAGCAGTTCTTC. It is translated as CASSQASAGGRNEQFF. The chain combines TRBV3-1 with TRBJ2-1; D may correspond to TRBD1 or TRBD2 (5 bases each). V was cut by 1 base and J by 7 bases, with 17 bases left in between. Germline CDR1 LGHDT, CDR2 YNNKEL (reference sequence). This CDR3 region has 16 residues.

This clonotype was picked up many times. This rearrangement joins TRBV5-1 to TRBJ2-7; TRBD1 is a possible D gene (6 bases). Trimming removed 3 bases from V and 5 bases from J, with 15 bases in between. The V gene's germline CDR1 is SGHRS and CDR2 YFSETQ. The CDR3 loop spans 14 amino acids. The CDR3 nucleotides read TGCGCCAGCAGCTGGACCTCAGGGGTAGACGAGCAGTACTTC. Amino acid sequence: CASSWTSGVDEQYF.

This clonotype was seen ten or more times. This chain connects TRBV20-1 to TRBJ2-5, with D unclear. Between the trimmed V and J ends, which lost 6 bases and 5 bases, there was a span of 13 bases. Germline CDR1 DFQATT, CDR2 SNEGSKA (reference sequence). The CDR3 spans 12 residues. For the CDR3, the DNA is TGCAGTGCCAAACCGCTGGGCGAGACCCAGTACTTC. Its translation is CSAKPLGETQYF.

This clonotype was observed a few times. The rearrangement uses TRBV12-3 or TRBV12-4 and TRBJ2-2; 9 bases line up with TRBD2. This CDR3 is built from 16 residues. Unmatched junction bases numbered 11, after V lost 7 bases and J lost 5 bases. The CDR3 DNA is TGTGCCAGCAAGTGGAATAGCGGGAGTGTTACCGGGGAGCTGTTTTTT. Translation: CASKWNSGSVTGELFF.

This clonotype has only a few counts. One junction end does not reproduce the germline sequence, and a read error may be involved. The chain carries TRBV28 and TRBJ1-5, with a weak D call TRBD1 (5 bases). Germline CDR1 reads MDHEN; CDR2 reads SYDVKM. There are 15 residues in the CDR3. CDR3 in amino acids: CASSSDQGIVQPQNF. Here the CDR3 DNA reads TGTGCCAGCAGTTCGGATCAGGGTATTGTTCAGCCCCAGAATTTT.

This clonotype was picked up many times. The V call is TRBV5-1, the J call TRBJ2-7; D is undetermined. V was shortened by 4 bases and J by 6 bases, with 11 bases between the two germline ends. Germline V gene data show CDR1 as SGHRS and CDR2 as YFSETQ. The CDR3 length is 12 residues. The CDR3 here is CASSLVGSEQYF. The DNA for the CDR3 is TGCGCCAGCAGCCTGGTAGGGTCCGAGCAGTACTTC. The whole variable domain, filled in from reference TRBV5-1 and TRBJ2-7, reads KAGVTQTPRYLIKTRGQQVTLSCSPISGHRSVSWYQQTPGQGLQFLFEYFSETQRNKGNFPGRFSGRQFSNSRSEMNVSTLELGDSALYLCASSLVGSEQYFGPGTRLTVT.

This clonotype was recorded a few times. The chain is built from TRBV5-1 and TRBJ2-7; 10 bases are a match to TRBD2. Per the germline V gene, CDR1 is SGHRS and CDR2 is YFSETQ. V was pared by 4 bases and J by 0 bases, with 7 bases of the junction left unmatched. This CDR3 has 16 amino acids. The CDR3 DNA reads as TGCGCCAGCAGCGACCCGACTAGCGGGTCCTCCTACGAGCAGTACTTC. Translating it yields CASSDPTSGSSYEQYF.

The rearrangement joins TRBV7-9 to TRBJ1-2; perhaps TRBD1 as D (6 bases). The CDR3 extends over 14 amino acids. Germline V lookup: CDR1 SEHNR, CDR2 FQNEAQ (reference sequence). V gave up 5 bases and J gave up 8 bases, with 18 bases separating them. The CDR3 spells CASSHSQGLGGYTF. The CDR3 DNA is TGTGCCAGCAGCCACAGTCAGGGGCTTGGAGGCTACACCTTC. The full variable domain, completed using reference TRBV7-9 and TRBJ1-2, is DTGVSQNPRHKITKRGQNVTFRCDPISEHNRLYWYRQTLGQGPEFLTYFQNEAQLEKSRLLSDRFSAERPKGSFSTLEIQRTEQGDSAMYLCASSHSQGLGGYTFGSGTRLTVV.

This clonotype has a count of ten or more. This chain joins TRBV7-2 and TRBJ2-7, with TRBD2 matching over 15 bases. Per germline, CDR1 SGHTA and CDR2 FQGNSA. Losses at the gene ends were 2 bases for V and 1 base for J; bases not matched to a gene: 9. CDR3 length equals 19 residues. The CDR3 region is CASSLFHGLAGGPSYEQYF. Written as DNA, the CDR3 is TGTGCCAGCAGCTTATTTCACGGACTAGCGGGAGGGCCATCCTACGAGCAGTACTTC.

This clonotype was seen at least ten times. The V and J genes are TRBV2 and TRBJ2-5; the D gene could be TRBD1 or TRBD2 (5 bases each). The CDR3 covers 11 residues. Trimming left V 6 bases short and J 9 bases short, with 11 bases between. The germline CDR1 and CDR2 sequences are SNHLY and FYNNEI. The CDR3 region is CASSETGPQYF. DNA for the CDR3: TGTGCCAGCAGCGAAACGGGGCCCCAGTACTTC.

In this sample, this clonotype turned up many times. The CDR3 loop reads CASSLASGGPQETQYF. The DNA for the CDR3 is TGCGCCAGCAGCTTGGCTAGCGGGGGCCCCCAGGAGACCCAGTACTTC. The chain recombines TRBV5-1 with TRBJ2-5, with 10 bases lining up with TRBD2. Germline lookup yields CDR1 SGHRS and CDR2 YFSETQ. The J segment lost 5 bases and the V segment lost 0 bases, leaving 7 bases of the junction unmatched. There are 16 residues in the CDR3.

This clonotype was counted ten times or more. The gene calls are TRBV6-5 and TRBJ1-6; D unresolved. Trimming took off 4 bases at V and 4 bases at J, with 11 bases between the two ends. In germline, CDR1 is MNHEY, CDR2 SVGAGI. The CDR3 extends over 15 amino acids. DNA of the CDR3: TGTGCCAGCAGTTCCGGAGGGAGATATAATTCACCCCTCCACTTT. Translated, it gives CASSSGGRYNSPLHF.

In this sample, this clonotype turned up many times. V usage is TRBV4-2 and J usage is TRBJ2-7; tentative D call: TRBD2 (6 bases). This CDR3 spans 14 amino acids. From germline, CDR1 is LGHNA and CDR2 YNFKEQ. Trimming cost V 1 base and J 5 bases, with 12 bases left between them. CDR3 sequence (DNA): TGTGCCAGCAGCCAAGCGGGCGGAGGGGACGAGCAGTACTTC. Amino acid sequence: CASSQAGGGDEQYF.

Ten or more counts support this clonotype. The CDR3 coding sequence is TGCGCCAGCAGCTTTACTAGCTCCTACGAGCAGTACTTC. Residues: CASSFTSSYEQYF. The gene calls are TRBV5-1 and TRBJ2-7; D possibly corresponds to TRBD2 (5 bases). The germline gives CDR1 SGHRS, CDR2 YFSETQ. The V gene lost 2 bases and the J gene lost 0 bases, with 6 bases spanning the gap. There are 13 residues in the CDR3.

There are many counts of this clonotype. V and J are TRBV5-1 and TRBJ1-1; D is perhaps TRBD1 (6 bases). Germline values: CDR1 SGHRS, CDR2 YFSETQ. CDR3 length: 15 amino acids. Trimming took off 1 base at V and 0 bases at J, with 10 bases between the two ends. The CDR3 nucleotides are TGCGCCAGCAGCTTGATTCAGGGGATGAACACTGAAGCTTTCTTT. Translated: CASSLIQGMNTEAFF. Using reference TRBV5-1 and TRBJ1-1 for the parts outside the CDR3, the full variable domain is KAGVTQTPRYLIKTRGQQVTLSCSPISGHRSVSWYQQTPGQGLQFLFEYFSETQRNKGNFPGRFSGRQFSNSRSEMNVSTLELGDSALYLCASSLIQGMNTEAFFGQGTRLTVV.

This clonotype was seen a few times. The V call is TRBV15, the J call TRBJ2-7; D uncertain. This CDR3 is built from 12 residues. V was pared by 9 bases and J by 5 bases, with 14 bases between. The germline V gene encodes CDR1 LNHNV and CDR2 YYDKDF (reference sequence). The CDR3 DNA reads as TGTGCCACGTGGGCCCTGCTGGACGAGCAGTACTTC. It specifies CATWALLDEQYF.